Reported below is one T cell receptor (beta chain). Its specificity is unknown. This specimen belongs to a study of cytomegalovirus exposure and HLA in healthy donors. Findings and limits, study-wide: That first-cohort TCR clusters tended to co-occur in the approximately 110 validation repertoires was found in a later analysis. Investigators reported 150 to 200 TCR beta chains as tied to cytomegalovirus. Reported results showed that the classifier diagnosed cytomegalovirus status with high specificity and sensitivity. It was confirmed in vitro that a few of the CMV-associated chains were specific for CMV antigens.

Measured with immunoSEQ multiplex PCR; TCRdb has only the in-frame clones, and not every one. Here the sample spans under 200,000 clones, about 89% being singletons. CDR1 is MNHNS, CDR2 SASEGT, per germline. V lost 2 bases to trimming and J lost 7 bases, with 9 bases between them. The CDR3 contains 12 residues. This TCR was recovered from a woman younger than 30 in good health and CMV-seropositive. The sample was PBMCs. The chain recombines TRBV6-1 with TRBJ2-7; a possible D gene is TRBD2 (6 bases). This chain's CDR3 is CASSELAGEQYF. CDR3 DNA: TGTGCCAGCAGTGAACTCGCGGGGGAGCAGTACTTC.